This TCR beta chain comes out of a study of T cell repertoires in cytomegalovirus infection. The table lists this clonotype with many counts. TCRdb itself ran the reads through MiXCR, one entry per CDR3 protein. The data show 480,000 or so distinct CDR3 sequences, around 11% seen once. The CDR3 consists of 13 residues. Germline CDR1 SGHDN, CDR2 FVKESK. Trimming stripped 3 bases from V and 3 bases from J, with 9 bases between. The sample consisted of PBMCs. V usage is TRBV14 and J usage is TRBJ2-7, with D possibly matching TRBD2 (6 bases). This TCR came from a human donor in good health (CMV status not recorded). Some clones in this sample may be carry-over from other donors' samples. In DNA, the CDR3 is TGTGCCAGCAGCCAGGGCGGGGACTACGAGCAGTACTTC. This translates into CASSQGGDYEQYF.